This T cell receptor (beta chain) came from a study of blood T cell repertoires in COVID-19. At the level of the study: T cells, B-cell-depleted T cells, or PBMCs supplied cDNA or gDNA.

The CDR3 spans 13 residues. The germline V gene has CDR1 ENHRY and CDR2 SYGVKD. The V gene end was trimmed by 9 bases and the J gene end by 2 bases; junction bases not matched to a gene: 3. Adults between roughly 18 and 89 years of age took part from more than 20 US areas. The study assigned cohorts using participant-reported clinical history. In the study's own analysis: Amplification with reference gene primers provided the estimates of nucleated cell counts. The repertoire was sequenced with immunoSEQ multiplex PCR; TCRdb's copy has only in-frame clones and lacks some. V and J calls and clone size are given by that table; D and trimming were obtained from the DNA. This table has just over 300,000 clones, just over 85% appearing once.

This chain links TRBV10-3 with TRBJ2-1, with 8 bases fitting TRBD1. Sequencing was performed on PBMCs or T cells enriched from blood (not recorded which). This receptor was identified in a man under 40 who had recovered from COVID-19. The CDR3 DNA reads TGTGCCATGGGGACAGGAGCCTACAATGAGCAGTTCTTC. Translated, it gives CAMGTGAYNEQFF.